These 27 T cell receptor beta chains were all obtained from the same sample, sequenced in a study of T-cell reconstitution after alpha-beta-depleted transplantation in children. Unique molecular identifiers were built into the TCRbeta library. One entry per CDR3 protein, called by TCRdb with MiXCR from the PCR reads. The sample lists over 450,000 distinct CDR3 sequences; about 11% were seen once. The sample here was PBMCs, taken before TCRalphabeta/CD19-depleted stem cell transplant. The receptor set was obtained from a child aged 2 to 10 with inherited bone marrow failure, due to receive a stem cell transplant.

This clonotype was detected ten times or more. The chain couples TRBV19 to TRBJ2-4; 9 positions agree with TRBD2. Germline values: CDR1 LNHDA, CDR2 SQIVND (reference sequence). This CDR3 is 13 amino acids long. The V and J ends lost 8 bases and 6 bases, in that order; junction bases with no gene match: 5. CDR3 DNA: TGTGCCAGTTCTCGGGGACTAGCAAACATTCAGTACTTC. This gives the protein CASSRGLANIQYF.

The V call is TRBV27, the J call TRBJ2-1, with 7 bases lining up with TRBD1. The CDR3 totals 13 residues. Losses at the gene ends were 4 bases for V and 15 bases for J; bases not matched to a gene: 12. Germline values: CDR1 MNHEY, CDR2 SMNVEV (reference sequence). CDR3 nucleotides: TGTGCCAGCAGTTCGCTGGACAGGTCTTGGATGTTCTTC. Its protein product is CASSSLDRSWMFF.

This clonotype came up many times. The CDR3 loop reads CASRDGTGGEKLFF. CDR3 nucleotides: TGCGCCAGCAGAGACGGGACAGGGGGGGAAAAACTGTTTTTT. The chain uses TRBV5-1 and TRBJ1-4, with 11 nucleotides matching TRBD1. V shed 5 bases and J 8 bases; nucleotides not matched to a gene: 5. The V gene's germline CDR1 is SGHRS and CDR2 YFSETQ. The length of the CDR3 is 14 residues.

The gene calls are TRBV7-8 and TRBJ1-1; TRBD1 might be the D (5 bases). CDR3 size: 13 residues. From germline, CDR1 is SGHVS and CDR2 FQNEAQ. The V end was cut by 3 bases, the J end by 9 bases, with 14 bases between. This CDR3 reads CASSFSQGPQAFF. The DNA for the CDR3 is TGTGCCAGCAGCTTTTCCCAGGGTCCCCAAGCTTTCTTT.

This clonotype was observed many times. The rearrangement links TRBV11-2 to TRBJ2-2, with 11 bases fitting TRBD2. The length of the CDR3 is 16 residues. Per germline, CDR1 SGHAT and CDR2 FQNNGV. Trimming removed 3 bases from V and 5 bases from J; junction bases left unmatched: 5. CDR3: CASSFVLAGVTGELFF. CDR3 DNA sequence: TGTGCCAGCAGCTTTGTACTAGCGGGAGTTACCGGGGAGCTGTTTTTT.

This clonotype was seen many times. This chain connects TRBV4-2 to TRBJ2-3, with 9 positions matching TRBD2. The V gene's germline CDR1 is LGHNA and CDR2 YNFKEQ. This CDR3 is 17 amino acids long. V lost 4 bases, J lost 1 base, and 9 bases stayed unmatched. The CDR3 loop is CASSPLVSGRGTDTQYF. The DNA of the CDR3 is TGTGCCAGCAGCCCCCTGGTTAGCGGGAGAGGCACAGATACGCAGTATTTT.

This clonotype was counted many times. J is TRBJ2-3 and V is TRBV24-1; D may be TRBD2 (7 bases). CDR3 length equals 18 residues. V gave up 0 bases and J gave up 2 bases, with 17 bases separating them. Germline V lookup: CDR1 KGHDR, CDR2 SFDVKD. CDR3 region: CATSDLEGGPGDTDTQYF. As DNA, the CDR3 is TGTGCCACCAGTGATTTGGAGGGGGGGCCTGGGGACACAGATACGCAGTATTTT.

This clonotype has just a few counts. The gene calls are TRBV6-5 and TRBJ2-1; D remains ambiguous. The V gene lost 8 bases and the J gene lost 6 bases, with 11 bases spanning the gap. The CDR3 extends over 12 amino acids. CDR1 is MNHEY and CDR2 is SVGAGI in the germline V gene. The CDR3 reads CASHRVINEQFF. The CDR3 coding sequence is TGTGCCAGCCACCGAGTTATCAATGAGCAGTTCTTC.

This clonotype was detected ten times or more. The chain is built from TRBV6-5 and TRBJ2-2, with 8 bases identical to TRBD1. J was trimmed by 0 bases and V by 4 bases; bases with no gene match: 1. CDR1 is MNHEY, CDR2 SVGAGI, per germline. The CDR3 totals 15 residues. The CDR3 bases are TGTGCCAGCAGTTCGACAGGGGCGAACACCGGGGAGCTGTTTTTT. It specifies CASSSTGANTGELFF.

At least ten counts were recorded for this clonotype. This rearrangement joins TRBV2 to TRBJ2-7; no clear D gene. The CDR3 is 10 residues long. The V and J ends lost 10 bases and 2 bases respectively, with 6 bases between them. The V gene's germline CDR1 is SNHLY and CDR2 FYNNEI. The DNA for the CDR3 is TGTGCCACCCAAACCTACGAGCAGTACTTC. It translates to CATQTYEQYF.

This clonotype occurred many times. CDR3 nucleotide sequence: TGCAGTGCTAGAGATCTCAACTCCTACAATGAGCAGTTCTTC. It specifies CSARDLNSYNEQFF. This sequence joins TRBV20-1 and TRBJ2-1; D not certain. The V gene lost 0 bases and the J gene lost 0 bases, with 6 bases spanning the gap. Germline lookup yields CDR1 DFQATT and CDR2 SNEGSKA (reference sequence). This CDR3 comprises 14 residues.

This clonotype was observed at least ten times. The chain has TRBV9 and TRBJ2-3, with D tentatively TRBD2 (6 bases). Germline assignment: CDR1 SGDLS and CDR2 YYNGEE. The length of the CDR3 is 16 residues. The germline V and J ends were trimmed by 4 bases and 4 bases, with 19 bases remaining between them. The CDR3 DNA reads TGTGCCAGCAGCCCTCTCCCCGGGAGCTTCTCAGATACGCAGTATTTT. Protein sequence: CASSPLPGSFSDTQYF. The entire variable domain, with the rest obtained from reference TRBV9 and TRBJ2-3, is as follows: DSGVTQTPKHLITATGQRVTLRCSPRSGDLSVYWYQQSLDQGLQFLIQYYNGEERAKGNILERFSAQQFPDLHSELNLSSLELGDSALYFCASSPLPGSFSDTQYFGPGTRLTVL.

This clonotype has at least ten counts. This rearrangement joins TRBV12-3 or TRBV12-4 to TRBJ2-1; TRBD2 aligns across 9 bases. This CDR3 is 15 amino acids long. J gave up 6 bases and V 1 base, and 4 bases lay outside the gene matches. Here the CDR3 reads CASSLVREGVNEQFF. CDR3 nucleotides: TGTGCCAGCAGTTTAGTGCGGGAGGGCGTCAATGAGCAGTTCTTC.

This clonotype was detected a few times. The rearrangement links TRBV12-3 or TRBV12-4 to TRBJ2-2; 9 bases map to TRBD1. V lost 5 bases and J lost 4; bases outside the gene matches: 5. CDR3 size: 15 residues. This CDR3 reads CASSPGDRVTGELFF. CDR3 sequence (DNA): TGTGCCAGCAGTCCCGGGGACAGGGTCACCGGGGAGCTGTTTTTT.

The chain uses TRBV20-1 and TRBJ2-7, with 9 positions matching TRBD2. Per the germline V gene, CDR1 is DFQATT and CDR2 is SNEGSKA (reference sequence). V shed 6 bases and J 1 base; nucleotides not matched to a gene: 13. CDR3 length: 16 residues. For the CDR3, the DNA is TGCAGTGCCAGGCCCTATAGCGGGAGTATATCCTACGAGCAGTACTTC. As protein: CSARPYSGSISYEQYF.

This clonotype was seen ten or more times. The chain has TRBV25-1 and TRBJ2-1; perhaps TRBD2 as D (6 bases). Trimming cost V 4 bases and J 8 bases, with 9 bases left between them. Germline CDR1 and CDR2: MGHDK and SYGVNS. The CDR3 contains 12 residues. The CDR3 region is CASSVSGDEQFF. In DNA form, the CDR3 reads TGTGCCAGCAGTGTATCGGGGGATGAGCAGTTCTTC.

The chain combines TRBV5-1 with TRBJ1-4; tentatively, D is TRBD1 (5 bases). CDR3 length: 14 amino acids. Germline values: CDR1 SGHRS, CDR2 YFSETQ. V gave up 2 bases and J gave up 7 bases, with 12 bases separating them. The CDR3 DNA reads as TGCGCCAGCAGCTTAGGGGTACCCCCTGAAAAACTGTTTTTT. Amino acids: CASSLGVPPEKLFF.

This clonotype has a count of ten or more. V and J are TRBV6-5 and TRBJ2-7; 8 bases are a match to TRBD2. J gave up 1 base and V 1 base, and 6 bases lay outside the gene matches. Germline V gene lookup returns CDR1 MNHEY and CDR2 SVGAGI. The CDR3 contains 16 residues. The CDR3 loop is CASSYYRTSRSYEQYF. CDR3 coding DNA: TGTGCCAGCAGTTACTATAGGACTAGCAGATCCTACGAGCAGTACTTC.

A few counts support this clonotype. The gene calls are TRBV2 and TRBJ2-7, with D maybe TRBD2 (5 bases). CDR1 is SNHLY, CDR2 FYNNEI, per germline. Deletions cut 8 bases from V and 3 bases from J, with 20 bases between. The CDR3 extends over 15 amino acids. DNA of the CDR3: TGTGCCAGCCTCCCCGAGCGGAAGTATAGCTACGAGCAGTACTTC. This translates into CASLPERKYSYEQYF.

A word on this clonotype: The CDR3 ends on some other residue instead of the conserved phenylalanine or tryptophan, so this is likely a read error. The chain carries TRBV7-9 and TRBJ1-1; 8 bases fit TRBD1. This CDR3 spans 15 amino acids. Trimming removed 6 bases from V and 1 base from J; junction bases left unmatched: 7. Germline assignment: CDR1 SEHNR and CDR2 FQNEAQ (reference sequence). The CDR3 protein is CASRPGQGGNTEAFS. CDR3 nucleotides: TGTGCCAGCAGACCCGGACAGGGTGGGAACACTGAAGCTTTCTCT.

This clonotype was counted many times. This chain uses TRBV3-1 with TRBJ1-5, with a possible D match to TRBD1 (6 bases). The germline V gene encodes CDR1 LGHDT and CDR2 YNNKEL (reference sequence). V lost 6 bases, J lost 2 bases, and 11 bases lay in between. This CDR3 is 14 amino acids long. In nucleotides, the CDR3 is TGTGCCAGCAGTTCCAGGGGAGGCAATCAGCCCCAGCATTTT. Translation: CASSSRGGNQPQHF.

Points on this clonotype: A read error is possible here, since a much larger clone lies one base away. The chain combines TRBV4-3 with TRBJ2-2; weak D call: TRBD2 (5 bases). Germline CDR1 LGHNA, CDR2 YSLEER. With 0 bases removed from V and 4 bases from J, the gap between germline ends came to 15 bases. This CDR3 has 17 amino acids. CDR3 sequence reads: CASSQDRSSVVTGELFF. DNA of the CDR3: TGCGCCAGCAGCCAAGATAGGAGTAGCGTGGTCACCGGGGAGCTGTTTTTT.

This clonotype came up many times. V gene TRBV5-1 combines with J gene TRBJ2-7, with 7 bases lining up with TRBD1. The V gene's germline CDR1 is SGHRS and CDR2 YFSETQ. The V gene end was trimmed by 0 bases and the J gene end by 3 bases; junction bases not matched to a gene: 3. The CDR3 spans 14 residues. The CDR3: CASSLVAGGYEQYF. The CDR3 region has the DNA TGCGCCAGCAGCTTGGTGGCAGGGGGCTACGAGCAGTACTTC.

V is TRBV20-1 and J is TRBJ2-7; tentatively, D is TRBD2 (6 bases). The V gene's germline CDR1 is DFQATT and CDR2 SNEGSKA (reference sequence). There are 12 residues in the CDR3. With 7 bases removed from V and 4 bases from J, the gap between germline ends came to 14 bases. CDR3 sequence reads: CSVHGSWYEQYF. The CDR3 region has the DNA TGCAGTGTTCACGGGAGTTGGTACGAGCAGTACTTC.

This chain connects TRBV20-1 to TRBJ2-3; no firm D call. Per the germline V gene, CDR1 is DFQATT and CDR2 is SNEGSKA (reference sequence). Trimming removed 2 bases from V and 1 base from J, with 10 bases in between. The CDR3 contains 14 residues. CDR3 sequence: CSARSVLGTDTQYF. The CDR3 DNA reads as TGCAGTGCTAGATCCGTCCTAGGCACAGATACGCAGTATTTT.

This clonotype was seen ten or more times. The CDR3 DNA reads TGTGCCAGCAGCTTCCGGGACAGGAAGAACGAGCAGTACTTC. Translated, it gives CASSFRDRKNEQYF. The chain joins TRBV11-2 to TRBJ2-7; TRBD1 matches 8 bases. V was clipped by 3 bases and J by 5 bases; unmatched bases: 6. From germline, CDR1 is SGHAT and CDR2 FQNNGV. The CDR3 loop spans 14 amino acids.

CDR3 coding DNA: TGCGCCAGCAGCTTGGCGCGGGACAGACAAGAGACCCAGTACTTC. Translation gives CASSLARDRQETQYF. V and J are TRBV5-1 and TRBJ2-5, with D maybe TRBD1 (7 bases). Trimming removed 0 bases at V and 2 bases at J, with 11 bases between. Germline loops: CDR1 SGHRS, CDR2 YFSETQ. The CDR3 loop spans 15 amino acids. Variable domain in full (rest from reference TRBV5-1 and TRBJ2-5): KAGVTQTPRYLIKTRGQQVTLSCSPISGHRSVSWYQQTPGQGLQFLFEYFSETQRNKGNFPGRFSGRQFSNSRSEMNVSTLELGDSALYLCASSLARDRQETQYFGPGTRLLVL.